Listed here is a single TCR beta chain. Its antigen is still unknown. This sample was included in a study of T cell responses to AZD1222 COVID-19 vaccine. Study results and limitations: The donors showed a predominance of white British ancestry and of females, with possible underestimation of clonal diversity. CD4 TCRs covered the whole spike, strongest at regions 160-218 and 743-854.

The repertoire was sequenced with immunoSEQ multiplex PCR; TCRdb's copy has only in-frame clones and lacks some. The sample contains 90,000 to 100,000 clones, around 90% of which appear only once. This CDR3 has 16 amino acids. The sample consisted of peripheral blood, taken on day 0 of AZD1222 vaccination. The TCR was taken from an adult in good health. The chain uses TRBV12-2 and TRBJ1-6. TRBV12-2 is a recognized pseudogene. This CDR3 is CASRLDIRRVNSPLHF. The CDR3 DNA follows: TGTGCAAGTCGCTTAGATATAAGACGGGTTAATTCACCCCTCCACTTT.